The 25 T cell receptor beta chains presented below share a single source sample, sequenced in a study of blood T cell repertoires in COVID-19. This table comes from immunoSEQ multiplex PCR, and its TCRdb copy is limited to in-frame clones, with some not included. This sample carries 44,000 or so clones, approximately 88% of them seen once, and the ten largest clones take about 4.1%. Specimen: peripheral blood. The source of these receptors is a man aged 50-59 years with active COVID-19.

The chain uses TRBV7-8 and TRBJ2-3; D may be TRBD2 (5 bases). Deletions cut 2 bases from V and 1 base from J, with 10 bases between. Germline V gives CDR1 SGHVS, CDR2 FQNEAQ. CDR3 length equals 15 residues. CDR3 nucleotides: TGTGCCAGCAGCTTATGGACTTTTGGCACAGATACGCAGTATTTT. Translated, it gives CASSLWTFGTDTQYF.

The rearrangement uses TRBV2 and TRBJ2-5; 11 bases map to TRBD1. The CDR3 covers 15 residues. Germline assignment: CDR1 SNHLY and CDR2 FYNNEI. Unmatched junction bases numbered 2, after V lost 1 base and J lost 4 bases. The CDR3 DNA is TGTGCCAGCAGTGAAGGGACAGGGGGCCGAGAGACCCAGTACTTC. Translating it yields CASSEGTGGRETQYF. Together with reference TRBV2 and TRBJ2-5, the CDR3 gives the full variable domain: EPEVTQTPSHQVTQMGQEVILRCVPISNHLYFYWYRQILGQKVEFLVSFYNNEISEKSEIFDDQFSVERPDGSNFTLKIRSTKLEDSAMYFCASSEGTGGRETQYFGPGTRLLVL.

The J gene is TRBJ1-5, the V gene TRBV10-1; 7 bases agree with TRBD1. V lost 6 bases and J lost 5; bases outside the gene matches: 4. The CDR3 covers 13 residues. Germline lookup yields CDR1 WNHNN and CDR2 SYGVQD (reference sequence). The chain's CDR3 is CASSGTADQPQHF. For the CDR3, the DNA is TGCGCCAGCAGCGGGACAGCGGATCAGCCCCAGCATTTT.

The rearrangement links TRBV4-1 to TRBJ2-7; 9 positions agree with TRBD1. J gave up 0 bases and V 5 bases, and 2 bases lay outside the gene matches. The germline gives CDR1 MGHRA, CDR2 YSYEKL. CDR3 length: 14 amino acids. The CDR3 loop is CASSVDRGSYEQYF. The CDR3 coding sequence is TGCGCCAGCAGCGTGGACAGGGGCTCCTACGAGCAGTACTTC.

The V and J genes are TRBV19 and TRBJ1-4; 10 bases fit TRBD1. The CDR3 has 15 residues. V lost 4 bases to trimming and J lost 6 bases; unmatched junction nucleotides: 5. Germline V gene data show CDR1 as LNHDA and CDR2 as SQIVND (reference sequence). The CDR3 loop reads CASSTSTGGDEKLFF. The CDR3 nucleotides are TGTGCCAGTAGTACCTCGACAGGGGGCGATGAAAAACTGTTTTTT.

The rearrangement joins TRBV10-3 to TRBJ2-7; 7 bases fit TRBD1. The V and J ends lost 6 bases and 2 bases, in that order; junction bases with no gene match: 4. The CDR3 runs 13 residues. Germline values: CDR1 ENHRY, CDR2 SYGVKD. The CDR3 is CAIRVGQTYEQYF. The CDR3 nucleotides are TGTGCCATCAGAGTGGGACAGACCTACGAGCAGTACTTC.

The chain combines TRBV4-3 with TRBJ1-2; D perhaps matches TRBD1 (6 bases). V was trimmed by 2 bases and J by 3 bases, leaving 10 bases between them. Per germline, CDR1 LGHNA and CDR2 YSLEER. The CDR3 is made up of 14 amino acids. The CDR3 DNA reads TGCGCCAGCAGCCAAAACAGGGACCACTATGGCTACACCTTC. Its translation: CASSQNRDHYGYTF.

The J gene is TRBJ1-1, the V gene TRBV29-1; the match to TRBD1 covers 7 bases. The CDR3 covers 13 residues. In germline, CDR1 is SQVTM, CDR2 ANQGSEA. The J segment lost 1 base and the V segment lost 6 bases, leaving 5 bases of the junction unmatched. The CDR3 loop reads CSVDRDGNTEAFF. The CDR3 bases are TGCAGCGTAGACAGGGATGGGAACACTGAAGCTTTCTTT.

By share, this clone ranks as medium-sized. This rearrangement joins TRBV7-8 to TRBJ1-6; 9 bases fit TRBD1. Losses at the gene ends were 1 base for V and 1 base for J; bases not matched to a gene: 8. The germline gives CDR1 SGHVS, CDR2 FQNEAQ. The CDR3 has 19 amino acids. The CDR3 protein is CASSLEGQGSLSYNSPLHF. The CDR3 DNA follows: TGTGCCAGCAGCTTAGAGGGACAGGGTTCCCTGTCCTATAATTCACCCCTCCACTTT.

The CDR3 nucleotides are TGTGCCAGCAGTTTAGGGGGGGGGACATACGGCTACACCTTC. Its protein is CASSLGGGTYGYTF. The V gene is TRBV28, the J gene TRBJ1-2; D perhaps matches TRBD1 (6 bases). Trimming pared 2 bases from V and 8 bases from J, leaving 15 bases between. The CDR3 spans 14 residues. Germline assignment: CDR1 MDHEN and CDR2 SYDVKM.

Here the CDR3 DNA reads TGTGCCAGCAGCCGTGTAGCGGGGGGGCCGGGTGAGACCCAGTACTTC. Protein product: CASSRVAGGPGETQYF. The chain joins TRBV14 to TRBJ2-5; 11 positions match TRBD2. Unmatched junction bases numbered 9, after V lost 4 bases and J lost 5 bases. Germline V gene data show CDR1 as SGHDN and CDR2 as FVKESK. CDR3 length equals 16 residues.

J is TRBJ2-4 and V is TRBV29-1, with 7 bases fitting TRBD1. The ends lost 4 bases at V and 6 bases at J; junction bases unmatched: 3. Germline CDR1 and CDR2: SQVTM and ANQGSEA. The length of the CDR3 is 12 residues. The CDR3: CSVVEGANIQYF. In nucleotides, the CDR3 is TGCAGCGTTGTTGAGGGGGCAAACATTCAGTACTTC.

The CDR3 spells CASREDDQETQYF. The DNA for the CDR3 is TGTGCCAGCAGGGAGGACGACCAAGAGACCCAGTACTTC. This sequence joins TRBV3-1 (or the pseudogene TRBV3-2) and TRBJ2-5; possibly TRBD2 for D (5 bases). CDR1 is LGHDT, CDR2 YNNKEL, per germline (reference sequence). V lost 6 bases and J 0 bases, leaving 8 bases between the germline ends. The CDR3 has 13 amino acids.

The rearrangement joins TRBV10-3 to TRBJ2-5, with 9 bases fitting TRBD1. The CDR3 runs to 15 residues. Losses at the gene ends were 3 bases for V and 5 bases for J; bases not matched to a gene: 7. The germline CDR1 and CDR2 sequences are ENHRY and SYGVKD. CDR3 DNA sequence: TGTGCCATCAGTGATCCAACAGGGGGCCGGGAGACCCAGTACTTC. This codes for CAISDPTGGRETQYF.

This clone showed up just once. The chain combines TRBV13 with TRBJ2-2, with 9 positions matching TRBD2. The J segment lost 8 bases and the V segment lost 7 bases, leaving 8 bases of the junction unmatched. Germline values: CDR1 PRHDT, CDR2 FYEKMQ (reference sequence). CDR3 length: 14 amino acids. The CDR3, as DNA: TGTGCCAGCATTAGCGGGGGCCTCCGGGGGGAGCTGTTTTTT. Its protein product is CASISGGLRGELFF.

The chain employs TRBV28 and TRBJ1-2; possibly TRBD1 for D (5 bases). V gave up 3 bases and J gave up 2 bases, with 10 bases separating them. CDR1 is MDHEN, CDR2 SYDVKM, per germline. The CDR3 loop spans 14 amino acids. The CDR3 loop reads CASSFLGANYGYTF. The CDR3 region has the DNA TGTGCCAGCAGTTTTCTTGGGGCGAACTATGGCTACACCTTC.

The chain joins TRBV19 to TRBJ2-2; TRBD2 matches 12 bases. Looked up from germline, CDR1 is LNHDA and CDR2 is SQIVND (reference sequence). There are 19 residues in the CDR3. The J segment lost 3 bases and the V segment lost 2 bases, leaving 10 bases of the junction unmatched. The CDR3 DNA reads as TGTGCCAGTAGTATATTCGCGTACGGACTAGCGGGGTACACCGGGGAGCTGTTTTTT. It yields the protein CASSIFAYGLAGYTGELFF.

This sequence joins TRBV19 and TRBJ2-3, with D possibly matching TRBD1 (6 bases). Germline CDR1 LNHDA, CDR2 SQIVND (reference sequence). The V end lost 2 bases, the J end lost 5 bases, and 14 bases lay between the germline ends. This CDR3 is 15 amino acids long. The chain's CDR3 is CASSIRQGQGDTQYF. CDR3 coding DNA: TGTGCCAGTAGTATACGGCAGGGGCAGGGAGATACGCAGTATTTT.

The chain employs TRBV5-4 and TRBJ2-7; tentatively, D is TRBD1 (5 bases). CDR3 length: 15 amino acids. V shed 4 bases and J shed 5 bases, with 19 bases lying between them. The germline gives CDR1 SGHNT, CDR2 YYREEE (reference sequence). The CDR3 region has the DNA TGTGCCAGCAGCCCTGGTGGCAGGGCAAATGACGAGCAGTACTTC. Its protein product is CASSPGGRANDEQYF. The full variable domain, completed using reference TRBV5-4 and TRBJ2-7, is ETGVTQSPTHLIKTRGQQVTLRCSSQSGHNTVSWYQQALGQGPQFIFQYYREEENGRGNFPPRFSGLQFPNYSSELNVNALELDDSALYLCASSPGGRANDEQYFGPGTRLTVT.

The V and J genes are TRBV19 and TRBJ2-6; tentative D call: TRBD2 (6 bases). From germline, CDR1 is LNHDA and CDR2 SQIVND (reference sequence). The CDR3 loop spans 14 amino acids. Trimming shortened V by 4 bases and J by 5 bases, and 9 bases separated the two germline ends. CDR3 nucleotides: TGTGCCAGTAGTAGGGACTTTTGGGCCAACGTCCTGACTTTC. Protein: CASSRDFWANVLTF. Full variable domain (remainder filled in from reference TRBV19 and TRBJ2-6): DGGITQSPKYLFRKEGQNVTLSCEQNLNHDAMYWYRQDPGQGLRLIYYSQIVNDFQKGDIAEGYSVSREKKESFPLTVTSAQKNPTAFYLCASSRDFWANVLTFGAGSRLTVL.

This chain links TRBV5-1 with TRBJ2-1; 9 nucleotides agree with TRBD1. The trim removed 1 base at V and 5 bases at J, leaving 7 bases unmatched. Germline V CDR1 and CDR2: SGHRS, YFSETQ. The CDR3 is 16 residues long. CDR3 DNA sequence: TGCGCCAGCAGCTTGTTGGGGACAGGGATCAACAATGAGCAGTTCTTC. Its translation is CASSLLGTGINNEQFF.

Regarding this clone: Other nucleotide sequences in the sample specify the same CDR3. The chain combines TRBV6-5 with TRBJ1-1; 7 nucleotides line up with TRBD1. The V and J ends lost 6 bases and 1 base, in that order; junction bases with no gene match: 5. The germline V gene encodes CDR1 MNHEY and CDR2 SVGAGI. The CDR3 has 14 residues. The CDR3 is CASRLGQANTEAFF. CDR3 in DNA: TGTGCCAGCAGACTCGGACAGGCGAACACTGAAGCTTTCTTT.

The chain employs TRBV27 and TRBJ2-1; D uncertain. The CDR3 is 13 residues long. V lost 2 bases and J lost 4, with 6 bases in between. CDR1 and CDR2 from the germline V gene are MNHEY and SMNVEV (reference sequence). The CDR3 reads CASSLVQYNEQFF. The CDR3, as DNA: TGTGCCAGCAGTTTAGTCCAATACAATGAGCAGTTCTTC.

CDR3: CASSQLEDTQYF. The CDR3 nucleotides read TGTGCCAGCAGTCAACTCGAAGATACGCAGTATTTT. The chain carries TRBV5-4 and TRBJ2-3; D gene unclear. The V gene lost 5 bases and the J gene lost 5 bases, with 9 bases spanning the gap. CDR3 size: 12 residues. Germline assignment: CDR1 SGHNT and CDR2 YYREEE (reference sequence).

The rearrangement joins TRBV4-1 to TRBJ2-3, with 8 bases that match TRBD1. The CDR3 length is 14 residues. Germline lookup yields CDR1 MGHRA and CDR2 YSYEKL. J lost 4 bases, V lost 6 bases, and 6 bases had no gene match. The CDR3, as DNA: TGCGCCAGCAGACCAGGGGGCGGGGCAGATACGCAGTATTTT. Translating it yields CASRPGGGADTQYF.